Following are 2 T cell receptor beta chains from one sample sequenced in a study of shared clonotypes between healthy human individuals. Produced via immunoSEQ multiplex PCR; TCRdb's table is partial and in-frame only. The sample carries roughly 2.2 million clones, approximately 93% recorded once. The sequencing input was naive CD4+ T cells from PBMCs. The sample's subset: CD45RA+ positively selected. The source of these receptors is a man aged 18 to 35 in good health. Some clones in this sample may be carry-over from other donors' samples.

The rearrangement links TRBV10-3 to TRBJ1-4; 8 bases match TRBD1. Trimming cost V 4 bases and J 7 bases; bases outside gene matches: 11. This CDR3 contains 16 residues. CDR1 ENHRY and CDR2 SYGVKD come from the germline V gene. The CDR3 region is CAISANFGQGGEKLFF. CDR3 DNA sequence: TGTGCCATCAGTGCAAACTTCGGACAGGGAGGTGAAAAACTGTTTTTT.

V gene TRBV9 combines with J gene TRBJ1-1; 7 bases line up with TRBD1. Losses at the gene ends were 3 bases for V and 5 bases for J; bases not matched to a gene: 1. CDR1 and CDR2 (germline): SGDLS, YYNGEE. The CDR3 is 12 amino acids. The CDR3 loop is CASSGRGTEAFF. In nucleotides, the CDR3 is TGTGCCAGCAGCGGCAGGGGGACTGAAGCTTTCTTT.